This entry lists 21 T cell receptor beta chains sequenced from one sample in a study of type 1 regulatory T cells. TCRdb reprocessed the reads via MiXCR and lists one record per CDR3 protein. The repertoire consists of roughly 18,000 distinct CDR3 sequences, with roughly 10% occurring once and the leading ten covering 2.8%. Specimen: CD4+ T cells, either the whole sample or a sorted fraction (not recorded which). The receptors were sampled from a human donor in good health.

This clonotype has just a few counts. The CDR3 here is CSARDQRQGLYEQYF. The CDR3 DNA is TGCAGTGCTAGAGATCAGAGACAGGGCCTCTACGAGCAGTACTTC. The V call is TRBV20-1, the J call TRBJ2-7; TRBD1 matches at 7 bases. CDR3 length: 15 amino acids. J lost 3 bases, V lost 0 bases, and 8 bases had no gene match. Germline CDR1 reads DFQATT; CDR2 reads SNEGSKA (reference sequence).

This clonotype was seen many times. CDR3 residues: CSVFRRNTEAFF. The DNA for the CDR3 is TGCAGCGTATTTAGACGGAACACTGAAGCTTTCTTT. The chain couples TRBV29-1 to TRBJ1-1, with D hard to call. Germline loops: CDR1 SQVTM, CDR2 ANQGSEA. The V end was cut by 6 bases, the J end by 1 base, with 9 bases between. The CDR3 runs to 12 residues.

This clonotype came up many times. This chain links TRBV7-3 with TRBJ1-6, with 9 bases aligning to TRBD1. The ends lost 5 bases at V and 6 bases at J; junction bases unmatched: 5. This CDR3 has 15 residues. Germline values: CDR1 SGHTA, CDR2 FQGTGA. CDR3 residues: CASSQDRGPNSPLHF. DNA of the CDR3: TGTGCCAGCAGCCAGGACAGGGGTCCTAATTCACCCCTCCACTTT.

This clonotype came up many times. This chain connects TRBV29-1 to TRBJ1-1; maybe TRBD1 (5 bases). Trimming removed 6 bases from V and 3 bases from J, with 17 bases in between. The CDR3 extends over 14 amino acids. Per the germline V gene, CDR1 is SQVTM and CDR2 is ANQGSEA. This chain's CDR3 is CSVAYRLGDTEAFF. The CDR3 DNA follows: TGCAGCGTAGCGTACCGGTTGGGGGACACTGAAGCTTTCTTT.

This clonotype occurred a few times. The rearrangement joins TRBV30 to TRBJ2-4; D possibly corresponds to TRBD1 (7 bases). CDR1 and CDR2 (germline): GTSNPN, SVGIG (reference sequence). The CDR3 is made up of 13 amino acids. V was clipped by 5 bases and J by 6 bases, with 14 bases between them. This CDR3 reads CAWAGQRGNIQYF. The CDR3 DNA sequence: TGTGCCTGGGCGGGACAGAGAGGAAACATTCAGTACTTC.

A word on this clonotype: Mismatch with germline at one junction end may stem from a read error. The chain carries TRBV5-1 and TRBJ2-2, with 10 positions matching TRBD2. The germline gives CDR1 SGHRS, CDR2 YFSETQ. The CDR3 has 16 residues. The CDR3 region is CTSSPMASGRTGELFF. CDR3 coding DNA: TGCACCAGCAGCCCAATGGCTAGCGGGAGAACCGGGGAGCTGTTTTTT.

This clonotype appeared a few times. This chain joins TRBV12-3 or TRBV12-4 and TRBJ1-1; no definite D call. With 7 bases removed from V and 4 bases from J, the gap between germline ends came to 7 bases. This CDR3 is built from 11 residues. DNA for the CDR3: TGTGCCAGCATAGGTGTCACTGAAGCTTTCTTT. Translation gives CASIGVTEAFF.

This clonotype was observed a handful of times. This chain joins TRBV7-9 and TRBJ2-1, with 7 bases that match TRBD2. CDR1 and CDR2 from the germline V gene are SEHNR and FQNEAQ (reference sequence). J was trimmed by 8 bases and V by 2 bases; bases with no gene match: 12. This CDR3 contains 16 residues. The CDR3 sequence: CASSLKLSFRGDEQFF. The CDR3 DNA follows: TGTGCCAGCAGCTTAAAATTGTCATTTCGGGGGGATGAGCAGTTCTTC. Full variable domain (remainder filled in from reference TRBV7-9 and TRBJ2-1): DTGVSQNPRHKITKRGQNVTFRCDPISEHNRLYWYRQTLGQGPEFLTYFQNEAQLEKSRLLSDRFSAERPKGSFSTLEIQRTEQGDSAMYLCASSLKLSFRGDEQFFGPGTRLTVL.

This clonotype appeared many times. This rearrangement joins TRBV7-6 to TRBJ1-1; 8 nucleotides match TRBD1. CDR1 and CDR2 from the germline V gene are SGHVS and FNYEAQ. The CDR3 runs to 14 residues. The V gene end was trimmed by 4 bases and the J gene end by 2 bases; junction bases not matched to a gene: 3. CDR3 region: CASSWDRKNTEAFF. CDR3 in DNA: TGTGCCAGCAGCTGGGACAGGAAAAACACTGAAGCTTTCTTT.

This clonotype was counted ten times or more. The chain carries TRBV20-1 and TRBJ2-3, with D unresolved. The CDR3 is made up of 12 amino acids. V was clipped by 2 bases and J by 3 bases, with 6 bases between them. Germline lookup yields CDR1 DFQATT and CDR2 SNEGSKA (reference sequence). The CDR3: CSARILTDTQYF. The CDR3 DNA follows: TGCAGTGCTAGAATTCTGACAGATACGCAGTATTTT.

This clonotype was seen a handful of times. The genes are TRBV2 and TRBJ2-7; 7 nucleotides match TRBD2. This CDR3 contains 15 residues. Germline V gene data show CDR1 as SNHLY and CDR2 as FYNNEI. V was clipped by 6 bases and J by 2 bases; unmatched bases: 10. The chain's CDR3 is CASSPRAGSTYEQYF. The CDR3 region has the DNA TGTGCCAGCAGCCCAAGAGCGGGATCGACCTACGAGCAGTACTTC.

The V call is TRBV19, the J call TRBJ2-3; 7 nucleotides align to TRBD2. This CDR3 contains 13 residues. Germline-derived CDR1 and CDR2 are LNHDA and SQIVND (reference sequence). Trimming removed 9 bases from V and 3 bases from J; junction bases left unmatched: 6. The CDR3 region has the DNA TGTGCCAGCCAGTTGGGAGGGACAGATACGCAGTATTTT. Translated: CASQLGGTDTQYF.

Judged by abundance, this clonotype is medium-sized. This chain joins TRBV29-1 and TRBJ2-6, with D unresolved. This CDR3 spans 14 amino acids. Germline CDR1 and CDR2: SQVTM and ANQGSEA. Trimming shortened V by 5 bases and J by 4 bases, and 12 bases separated the two germline ends. CDR3: CSVSGPVGANVLTF. The CDR3 bases are TGCAGCGTTTCAGGTCCCGTGGGGGCCAACGTCCTGACTTTC.

This clonotype turned up a few times. The J gene is TRBJ2-3, the V gene TRBV7-2; D is possibly TRBD1 (5 bases). This CDR3 spans 13 amino acids. V lost 7 bases and J 0 bases, leaving 8 bases between the germline ends. Germline V CDR1 and CDR2: SGHTA, FQGNSA. CDR3 region: CASTRQSTDTQYF. Written as DNA, the CDR3 is TGTGCCAGCACTAGACAGAGCACAGATACGCAGTATTTT.

The rearrangement uses TRBV18 and TRBJ2-1; TRBD1 matches at 7 bases. CDR1 and CDR2 from the germline V gene are KGHSH and LQKENI. Unmatched junction bases numbered 9, after V lost 5 bases and J lost 8 bases. The CDR3 covers 14 residues. This CDR3 reads CASSSYTGVDEQFF. CDR3 bases: TGTGCCAGCTCATCGTATACAGGGGTGGATGAGCAGTTCTTC.

A word on this clonotype: A read error may explain this, as a much larger clone is one base away. The gene calls are TRBV12-3 or TRBV12-4 and TRBJ2-1; D unclear. This CDR3 spans 10 amino acids. V lost 2 bases, J lost 15 bases, and 8 bases lay in between. CDR3 sequence reads: CASSLNQRFF. The CDR3, as DNA: TGTGCCAGCAGTTTAAACCAGCGGTTCTTC.

The table lists this clonotype with many counts. V gene TRBV20-1 combines with J gene TRBJ2-2; D gene ambiguous. The length of the CDR3 is 17 residues. The germline V gene has CDR1 DFQATT and CDR2 SNEGSKA (reference sequence). V gave up 0 bases and J gave up 0 bases, with 14 bases separating them. The CDR3 DNA sequence: TGCAGTGCTAGAGATTACCGTAACGCCCCGAACACCGGGGAGCTGTTTTTT. Translation gives CSARDYRNAPNTGELFF.

The chain couples TRBV29-1 to TRBJ2-7; no reliable D call. With 3 bases removed from V and 1 base from J, the gap between germline ends came to 4 bases. The CDR3 covers 11 residues. Germline CDR1 and CDR2: SQVTM and ANQGSEA. The CDR3 sequence is CSVEFSYEQYF. The CDR3 nucleotides are TGCAGCGTTGAGTTTTCCTACGAGCAGTACTTC.

In its sample, this clonotype was seen a few times. This chain joins TRBV7-2 and TRBJ2-3; TRBD2 aligns across 7 bases. The CDR3 sequence is 14 residues long. V was clipped by 5 bases and J by 9 bases; unmatched bases: 11. Per the germline V gene, CDR1 is SGHTA and CDR2 is FQGNSA. CDR3: CASSLGEGIGTQYF. Written as DNA, the CDR3 is TGTGCCAGCAGCCTGGGGGAGGGCATTGGAACGCAGTATTTT.

This chain uses TRBV20-1 with TRBJ2-3, with 8 positions matching TRBD2. This CDR3 has 15 amino acids. The V and J ends lost 0 bases and 1 base, in that order; junction bases with no gene match: 3. Germline CDR1 DFQATT, CDR2 SNEGSKA (reference sequence). The CDR3 spells CSAREGAGGTDTQYF. The DNA of the CDR3 is TGCAGTGCTAGAGAGGGAGCGGGGGGCACAGATACGCAGTATTTT.

This clonotype was seen many times. The chain couples TRBV5-1 to TRBJ2-1; D remains unclear. Germline lookup yields CDR1 SGHRS and CDR2 YFSETQ. The CDR3 runs to 14 residues. V was shortened by 2 bases and J by 3 bases, with 9 bases between the two germline ends. CDR3 nucleotide sequence: TGCGCCAGCAGCTTCGGGCCCGACTACAATGAGCAGTTCTTC. It encodes CASSFGPDYNEQFF.